Detailed here is one T cell receptor (beta chain). This clone was seen only once. The antigen it recognizes is unknown. No base qualities exist here, and no much larger clone lies one base off it. These data are taken from a study of radiotherapy plus CTLA-4 blockade in lung cancer (dated by TCRdb to 2017 to 2018). Study-level background: Among enrolled patients, approximately 19% had an objective response and 25% to 35% reached disease control. Study-level results and caveats: The strongest predictors of response, as reported, were early dynamic changes in blood T cell clones along with a rise in serum interferon-beta after radiation. After treatment with radiotherapy and ipilimumab, TCR clones that originated in tumors expanded in peripheral blood.

V lost 0 bases and J lost 1 base, and the count of bases not matched to a germline gene is 12. The CDR3 covers 20 residues, taking in both the cysteine and the phenylalanine. The entry retains the CDR3 DNA only, 60 bases that are in frame from base 1. CDR1 and CDR2 are drawn from the germline V gene: SGHRS, YFSETQ. Libraries were prepared through the immunoSEQ multiplex PCR assay. Imported from immuneACCESS, the table was reduced by TCRdb to in-frame sequences with V and J called. These copies leave out some clones; in studies compared against another copy, an unresolved V gene accounts for under half, and the cause of the remainder is not known. This sample gives about 77,000 clones in total; roughly 80% of them show up just once. Of the sample, roughly 9.8% falls within the top ten clones. Focal radiation therapy combined with CTLA-4 blockade (ipilimumab) was tested in patients with chemo-refractory metastatic non-small-cell lung cancer.

The sample in question was peripheral blood, obtained from a patient treated with radiotherapy plus ipilimumab. Rearrangement joined TRBV5-1 to TRBJ2-1; 11 bases in between match TRBD2. This TCR was sampled from a human donor with non-small cell lung cancer whose response to radiotherapy plus ipilimumab could not be evaluated. This receptor has the CDR3 CASSLAVGRLAGGSYNEQFF. The DNA sequence is as follows: TGCGCCAGCAGCTTGGCCGTGGGTCGGCTAGCGGGAGGATCCTACAATGAGCAGTTCTTC. Outside the CDR3, residues come from the reference TRBV5-1 and TRBJ2-1 proteins, so the full variable domain is: KAGVTQTPRYLIKTRGQQVTLSCSPISGHRSVSWYQQTPGQGLQFLFEYFSETQRNKGNFPGRFSGRQFSNSRSEMNVSTLELGDSALYLCASSLAVGRLAGGSYNEQFFGPGTRLTVL.